This T cell receptor beta chain comes out of a study of T cells of healthy individuals (dated by TCRdb to the late 2010s). To prepare the library, 5' RACE was applied. Sequencing took place on an Illumina MiSeq. TCRdb reanalyzed the raw reads on its own, using fastp at Q25 for trimming and MiXCR for clone calling, and kept in-frame beta chains. Each CDR3 protein gets just one entry, which takes the most common genes and DNA from the rows behind it. Recorded for this sample are around 53,000 distinct CDR3 sequences; about 15% of them occurred a single time. The ten largest make up 15% to 20% of the sample. Spanning cysteine to phenylalanine, the CDR3 consists of 17 amino acids. The retained sequence is limited to the CDR3, 51 bases, with the frame set at the first base. The germline V gene sets CDR1 to MNHEY and CDR2 to SVGAGI. V is cut back by 6 bases and J by 0 bases, with 7 bases in the junction unmatched.

About this clonotype itself: There is no known antigen for this receptor. Base qualities were left out, and no much larger clone turns up one base away.

The V gene is TRBV6-5 and the J gene is TRBJ1-6; 8 junctional bases match TRBD1. This receptor was identified in a human donor in good health. DNA sequence: TGTGCCAGCAGCGATGGACAGGGACTCTCCTATAATTCACCCCTCCACTTT. This gives the protein CASSDGQGLSYNSPLHF.